This T cell receptor (beta chain) is from a study of CD8+ T cells in alopecia areata. As for the study in general: Female C3H/HeJ recipients aged about 6-11 weeks got skin from C3H/HeJ graft donors aged roughly 6-13 months that had spontaneous alopecia.

This clone was found a few times. Its antigen is as yet unknown. The genes are named according to mouse. The sequenced fragment ends 4 residues before the CDR3 boundary, so the rest is inferred from the germline J gene. Cutaneous lymph node cells were pooled, and they were sorted using CD4, CD8alpha, NKG2D, NKG2ACE and other markers. J gave up 0 bases and V 5 bases, and 3 bases lay outside the gene matches. The CDR3 spans 15 residues. The germline V gene encodes CDR1 NNHNN and CDR2 SYGAGS (reference sequence). Study outcomes and limitations: Normal-skin resident alphabeta T cells also appear among scalp sample sequences. The study found higher clonality in lesional than normal scalp, especially in alopecia totalis/universalis. Possibly because of HLA-related factors, TCR sharing was less clear across patients than in mice.

The authors extracted RNA and reverse transcribed it into cDNA as the sequencing template. Generated by immunoSEQ multiplex PCR, the TCRdb table keeps only in-frame clones and is missing some. This repertoire holds about 270,000 clones, and none appear only once. The genes are TRBV13-2 and TRBJ2-4; 10 positions match TRBD2. The sequenced material came from CD4+ T cells sorted from a lymph node. The receptor comes from a C3H/HeJ mouse with alopecia areata. For this strain, the MHC haplotype corresponds to H2-k. The CDR3 DNA, read in part, is TGTGCCAGCGGGGACTGGGGGTTGAGTCAAAAC. Protein product: CASGDWGLSQN. The complete CDR3 protein is CASGDWGLSQNTLYF.